The T cell receptor beta chain described here comes from a study of cytomegalovirus exposure and HLA in healthy donors. Background on the study: HLA-typed donors were the source of 80 million to 90 million unique TCRs, which an early data release held.

Trimming at V came to 5 bases and at J to 0 bases, leaving 6 bases not matched to a gene. Germline CDR1 and CDR2: SNHLY and FYNNEI. This CDR3 comprises 15 residues. This clone has more than one count but fewer than ten. A multiplex PCR was run with 60 Vbeta primers and 13 Jbeta primers. The method was immunoSEQ multiplex PCR; TCRdb's version includes in-frame clones alone and lacks a portion of them. Found here are 150,000 to 200,000 clones, more than 80% of them singletons; the top ten hold about 2.6%. The rearrangement joins TRBV2 to TRBJ2-5; 7 bases are shared with TRBD2. Sequencing was done on a sample of PBMCs. The source of this sequence is a woman aged 45-60 years in good health and CMV-seropositive. The CDR3 nucleotides are TGTGCCAGCAGTTGGGCGGGGGTATACCAAGAGACCCAGTACTTC. Amino acid sequence: CASSWAGVYQETQYF.